One T cell receptor (beta chain) is described in this entry. Looked up from germline, CDR1 is KGHSH and CDR2 is LQKENI. The junction had 2 bases not matched to a gene; V was cut back by 0 bases and J by 0 bases. The CDR3 has 16 residues. As originally analysed: Amplification with reference gene primers provided the estimates of nucleated cell counts. Clones were sequenced by immunoSEQ multiplex PCR, and TCRdb holds only the in-frame ones, with some missing. Clone size and the V and J calls come from that table; the DNA yielded D and trimming. In the table there are fewer than 250,000 clones, around 81% of which are singletons. This sample was taken from a study of blood T cell repertoires in COVID-19. As for the study in general: Specimens from acute and convalescent COVID-19 originated in the United States, Italy and Spain.

The specimen sequenced was PBMCs or T cells enriched from blood (not recorded which). V gene TRBV18 combines with J gene TRBJ2-7; TRBD2 matches at 10 bases. The TCR sequence derives from a woman in her forties or fifties with acute COVID-19. The CDR3 is CASSPPLAGGSYEQYF. In nucleotides, the CDR3 is TGTGCCAGCTCACCACCCTTAGCGGGGGGCTCCTACGAGCAGTACTTC. Full variable domain (missing parts from reference TRBV18 and TRBJ2-7): NAGVMQNPRHLVRRRGQEARLRCSPMKGHSHVYWYRQLPEEGLKFMVYLQKENIIDESGMPKERFSAEFPKEGPSILRIQQVVRGDSAAYFCASSPPLAGGSYEQYFGPGTRLTVT.